These T cell receptor beta chains were read from a single sample in a study of shared clonotypes between healthy human individuals. TCRdb keeps only in-frame clones here, not all; method: immunoSEQ multiplex PCR. The sample gives more than 400,000 clones, roughly 95% of which show up once; 0.05% to 0.08% is in the top ten. The sample was naive CD4+ T cells sorted from blood. These receptors all come from a woman aged 25 to 39 in good health. The CDR3 runs from the conserved cysteine through the conserved F or W. The D gene is left open where the match is weak. Size is stated for part of the rows, as once, few or many counts, or as a class when the clone is expanded.

>TRBD1|TRBJ2-7|NA|TRBV5-1
CASSLAGTGTYEQYF
TGCGCCAGCAGCTTGGCCGGGACAGGCACCTACGAGCAGTACTTC
>NA|TRBJ1-2|NA|TRBV19
CASSLSGFYGYTF
TGTGCCAGTAGTCTGTCAGGGTTCTATGGCTACACCTTC
>NA|TRBJ2-7|NA|TRBV19
CASRTGTKPTYEQYF
TGTGCCAGCCGCACTGGGACGAAGCCCACCTACGAGCAGTACTTC
>TRBD2|TRBJ2-1|NA|TRBV28
CASTGRLAGEGEQFF
TGTGCCAGCACCGGCCGACTAGCGGGAGAGGGCGAGCAGTTCTTC
>NA|TRBJ2-1|NA|TRBV29-1
CSDTTGTSFNEQFF
TGCAGCGACACCACCGGAACTAGCTTCAATGAGCAGTTCTTC
>NA|TRBJ2-2|NA|TRBV28
CASTAPTGELFF
TGTGCCAGCACCGCCCCCACCGGGGAGCTGTTTTTT
>NA|TRBJ2-4|NA|TRBV7-9
CASSQGARDQNIQYF
TGTGCCAGCAGCCAGGGAGCGAGGGATCAAAACATTCAGTACTTC
>TRBD2|TRBJ2-7|once|TRBV6-1
CASSGPTETSGRPYEQYF
TGTGCCAGCAGTGGTCCGACTGAGACTAGCGGGAGACCCTACGAGCAGTACTTC
>TRBD2|TRBJ2-1|NA|TRBV28
CASSLGIAGVEQFF
TGTGCCAGCAGTTTAGGGATAGCGGGAGTTGAGCAGTTCTTC
>NA|TRBJ1-2|NA|TRBV6-4
CASSDVWGDGGYTF
TGTGCCAGCAGTGACGTTTGGGGTGATGGAGGCTACACCTTC
>TRBD1|TRBJ2-7|NA|TRBV5-1
CASSQTGEVYEQYF
TGCGCCAGCAGCCAGACAGGGGAGGTTTACGAGCAGTACTTC
>NA|TRBJ2-5|NA|TRBV4-1
CASSQDGHQGGETQYF
TGCGCCAGCAGCCAAGATGGACACCAGGGCGGGGAGACCCAGTACTTC
>TRBD2|TRBJ2-7|NA|TRBV5-4
CASSLGTRGSYEQYF
TGTGCCAGCAGCTTGGGGACTAGGGGATCCTACGAGCAGTACTTC
>NA|TRBJ1-5|once|TRBV10-2
CASSAWLGDQPQHF
TGCGCCAGCAGTGCGTGGTTGGGCGATCAGCCCCAGCATTTT
>TRBD1|TRBJ2-3|NA|TRBV25-1
CASSDPGGTDTQYF
TGTGCCAGCAGTGACCCAGGGGGAACAGATACGCAGTATTTT
>TRBD1|TRBJ2-7|NA|TRBV7-8
CASSLISPPGQPTRQYF
TGTGCCAGCAGCTTAATATCTCCCCCGGGACAGCCTACGCGGCAGTACTTC
>TRBD1|TRBJ2-3|NA|TRBV4-2
CASSHGQVSTDTQYF
TGTGCCAGCAGCCACGGACAGGTGAGCACAGATACGCAGTATTTT
>NA|TRBJ1-1|NA|TRBV9
CASSVAELNTEAFF
TGTGCCAGCAGCGTAGCCGAATTGAACACTGAAGCTTTCTTT
>NA|TRBJ2-7|NA|TRBV28
CASSLTYEQYF
TGTGCCAGCAGTTTAACATACGAGCAGTACTTC
>NA|TRBJ2-7|once|TRBV10-3
CAISLAGIYEQYF
TGTGCCATCAGTTTGGCAGGGATTTACGAGCAGTACTTC
>NA|TRBJ2-4|NA|TRBV28
CASSLPQTQAKNIQYF
TGTGCCAGCAGTTTACCTCAGACTCAAGCCAAAAACATTCAGTACTTC
>NA|TRBJ1-5|NA|TRBV21-1
CASSCDRNQPQHF
TGTGCCAGCAGCTGTGACCGAAATCAGCCCCAGCATTTT
>TRBD1|TRBJ2-3|NA|TRBV6-5
CASSLTGVSTDTQYF
TGTGCCAGCAGTTTGACAGGGGTTAGCACAGATACGCAGTATTTT
>TRBD2|TRBJ2-1|NA|TRBV7-3
CASSRETTSGRGEQFF
TGTGCCAGCAGCCGCGAGACGACTAGCGGGAGGGGTGAGCAGTTCTTC
>NA|TRBJ2-2|NA|TRBV19
CASKDLRTTNTGELFF
TGTGCCAGTAAAGATCTCCGGACTACAAACACCGGGGAGCTGTTTTTT
>NA|TRBJ1-4|NA|TRBV4-1
CASSQQLGEKLFF
TGCGCCAGCAGCCAACAACTGGGGGAAAAACTGTTTTTT
>NA|TRBJ2-3|NA|TRBV20-1
CSAHSGDTQYF
TGCAGTGCCCACTCCGGAGATACGCAGTATTTT
>NA|TRBJ2-5|NA|TRBV11-2
CASSYGQSVQETQYF
TGTGCCAGCAGCTACGGACAGAGCGTTCAAGAGACCCAGTACTTC
>NA|TRBJ1-3|NA|TRBV6-5
CASSPGNSGNTIYF
TGTGCCAGCAGCCCGGGAAACTCTGGAAACACCATATATTTT
>NA|TRBJ2-3|NA|TRBV11-2
CASSGGLLGTQYF
TGTGCCAGCAGCGGGGGACTTTTAGGGACGCAGTATTTT
>NA|TRBJ1-1|NA|TRBV10-2
CASSDVGRGNTEAFF
TGCGCCAGCAGTGACGTGGGGCGGGGGAACACTGAAGCTTTCTTT
>NA|TRBJ2-1|NA|TRBV19
CASSQGYNEQFF
TGTGCCAGTTCCCAGGGGTACAATGAGCAGTTCTTC
>NA|TRBJ1-2|NA|TRBV19
CASRMTEYGYTF
TGTGCCAGTAGGATGACGGAGTATGGCTACACCTTC
>NA|TRBJ1-1|once|TRBV18
CASAPAPGQNTEAFF
TGTGCCAGCGCCCCCGCGCCGGGACAGAACACTGAAGCTTTCTTT
>NA|TRBJ2-7|NA|TRBV11-2
CASSLVFHEQYF
TGTGCCAGCAGCTTAGTATTCCACGAGCAGTACTTC
>NA|TRBJ2-1|NA|TRBV29-1
CSVEGSPPPYNEQFF
TGCAGCGTTGAGGGGAGTCCCCCACCGTACAATGAGCAGTTCTTC
>NA|TRBJ2-4|NA|TRBV2
CASSAVAGDSHF
TGTGCCAGCAGTGCGGTTGCAGGAGATTCACACTTC
>TRBD2|TRBJ2-3|NA|TRBV28
CATRGGTSVNTQYF
TGTGCCACCCGTGGCGGGACTAGCGTGAATACGCAGTATTTT
>NA|TRBJ2-1|once|TRBV2
CASSEIPLYNEQFF
TGTGCCAGCAGTGAAATACCCCTATACAATGAGCAGTTCTTC
>NA|TRBJ2-3|once|TRBV19
CASTVSGASTDTQYF
TGTGCCAGTACGGTTTCTGGCGCTAGCACAGATACGCAGTATTTT
>TRBD1|TRBJ1-1|NA|TRBV5-1
CASSQDREAPEAFF
TGCGCCAGCAGCCAAGACAGGGAAGCCCCTGAAGCTTTCTTT
>NA|TRBJ2-7|NA|TRBV2
CASSDGFYEQYF
TGTGCCAGCAGTGACGGGTTCTACGAGCAGTACTTC
>NA|TRBJ2-1|NA|TRBV9
CASSVEAAGSYNEQFF
TGTGCCAGCAGCGTAGAGGCAGCCGGGTCCTACAATGAGCAGTTCTTC
>NA|TRBJ2-7|NA|TRBV4-1
CASSQAGLVGYEQYF
TGCGCCAGCAGCCAAGCAGGCCTAGTCGGCTACGAGCAGTACTTC
>NA|TRBJ2-1|NA|TRBV4-1
CASSQDNHPTGEQFF
TGCGCCAGCAGCCAAGATAACCACCCGACGGGCGAGCAGTTCTTC
>TRBD1|TRBJ1-5|NA|TRBV19
CASSQTGGDNQPQHF
TGTGCCAGTAGTCAAACAGGGGGCGATAATCAGCCCCAGCATTTT
>TRBD1|TRBJ2-2|NA|TRBV19
CASRTGTGRTGELFF
TGTGCCAGTAGGACCGGGACAGGGCGAACCGGGGAGCTGTTTTTT
>NA|TRBJ2-7|NA|TRBV25-1
CASSEGGRVRDEQYF
TGTGCCAGCAGTGAGGGGGGTAGGGTCCGGGACGAGCAGTACTTC